This entry features one TCR beta chain sequence. What it recognizes is unknown. These data originate in a study of cytomegalovirus exposure and HLA in healthy donors. As for the study in general: Out of around 360 genotyped donors, about 76% belonged to the Caucasian-associated ancestry cluster.

Whole-study results and caveats: Later, an analysis showed that TCR beta chains associated with HLA were more clonally expanded than others that were equally common. The authors considered a cluster of highly shared sequence variants likely to be a sequencing artifact. The authors enumerated 150 to 200 TCR beta chains as linked to cytomegalovirus.

The CDR3 has 14 amino acids. Germline V CDR1 and CDR2: LNHNV, YYDKDF (reference sequence). The primer mix had 60 Vbeta and 13 Jbeta primers. Method: immunoSEQ multiplex PCR; TCRdb's copy keeps in-frame clones and lacks some. The profile shows about 170,000 clones, approximately 59% of them singletons. The sequence derives from a man between 35 and 55 years old in good health and CMV-seronegative. The chain uses TRBV15 and TRBJ2-5; D is unclear. The J call is in doubt because the DNA end fits TRBJ2-7 better. The sequenced sample consisted of PBMCs. The CDR3 sequence is CATSRVGSNYEQYF. CDR3 DNA sequence: TGTGCCACCAGCAGAGTCGGCAGTAACTACGAGCAGTACTTC.